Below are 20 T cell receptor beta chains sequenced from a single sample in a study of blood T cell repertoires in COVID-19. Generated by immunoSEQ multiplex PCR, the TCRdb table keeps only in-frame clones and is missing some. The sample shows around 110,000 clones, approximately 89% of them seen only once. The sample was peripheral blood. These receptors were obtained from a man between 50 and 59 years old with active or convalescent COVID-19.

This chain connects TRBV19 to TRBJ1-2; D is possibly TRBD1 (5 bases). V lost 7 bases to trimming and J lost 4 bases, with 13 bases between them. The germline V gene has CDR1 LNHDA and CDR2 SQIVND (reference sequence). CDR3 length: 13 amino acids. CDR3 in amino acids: CASTHGRGYGYTF. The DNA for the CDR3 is TGTGCCAGTACCCATGGGAGGGGCTATGGCTACACCTTC.

The CDR3 DNA reads TGTGCCAGCAGTGCTAGCGGGGCCACAGATACGCAGTATTTT. This gives the protein CASSASGATDTQYF. The J gene is TRBJ2-3, the V gene TRBV2, with TRBD2 matching 9 bases. The junction had 1 base not matched to a gene; V was cut back by 4 bases and J by 2 bases. The CDR3 sequence is 14 residues long. CDR1 SNHLY and CDR2 FYNNEI come from the germline V gene.

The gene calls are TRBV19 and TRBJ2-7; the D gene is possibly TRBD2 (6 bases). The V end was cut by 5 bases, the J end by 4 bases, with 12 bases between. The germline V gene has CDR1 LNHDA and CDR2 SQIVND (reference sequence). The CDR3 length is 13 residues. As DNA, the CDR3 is TGTGCCAGTAGTCCAGGACTATCATACGAGCAGTACTTC. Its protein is CASSPGLSYEQYF. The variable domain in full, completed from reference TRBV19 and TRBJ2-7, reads DGGITQSPKYLFRKEGQNVTLSCEQNLNHDAMYWYRQDPGQGLRLIYYSQIVNDFQKGDIAEGYSVSREKKESFPLTVTSAQKNPTAFYLCASSPGLSYEQYFGPGTRLTVT.

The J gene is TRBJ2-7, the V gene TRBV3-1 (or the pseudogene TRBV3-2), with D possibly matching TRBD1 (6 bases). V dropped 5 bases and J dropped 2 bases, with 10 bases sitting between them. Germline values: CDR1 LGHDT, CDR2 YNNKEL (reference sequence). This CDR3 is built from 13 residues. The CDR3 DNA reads TGTGCCAGCAGCTCGGACAGTACCTACGAGCAGTACTTC. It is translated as CASSSDSTYEQYF.

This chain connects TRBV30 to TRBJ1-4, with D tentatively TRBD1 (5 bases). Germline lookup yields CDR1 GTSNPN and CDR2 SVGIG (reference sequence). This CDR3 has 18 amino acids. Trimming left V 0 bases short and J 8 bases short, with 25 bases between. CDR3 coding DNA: TGTGCCTGGAGTGTGGCAAGGGGTATACCGCATTTTCAAGAAAAACTGTTTTTT. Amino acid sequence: CAWSVARGIPHFQEKLFF.

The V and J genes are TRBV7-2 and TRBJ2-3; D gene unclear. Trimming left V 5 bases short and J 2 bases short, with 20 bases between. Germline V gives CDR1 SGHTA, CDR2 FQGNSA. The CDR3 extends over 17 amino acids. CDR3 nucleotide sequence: TGTGCCAGCAGCGGAGTCGTTGGTGCCGCGGACACAGATACGCAGTATTTT. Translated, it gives CASSGVVGAADTDTQYF.

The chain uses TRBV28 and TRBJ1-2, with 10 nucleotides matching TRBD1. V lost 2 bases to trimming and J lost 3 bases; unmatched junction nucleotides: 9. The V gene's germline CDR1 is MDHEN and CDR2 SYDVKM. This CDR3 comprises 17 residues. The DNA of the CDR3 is TGTGCCAGCAGTTTAAAGGGTGACAGGGGGCCGGACTATGGCTACACCTTC. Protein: CASSLKGDRGPDYGYTF.

The CDR3 loop is CASSYRETEAFF. In DNA form, the CDR3 reads TGTGCCAGCAGTTACAGGGAGACTGAAGCTTTCTTT. The V call is TRBV6-2 or TRBV6-3, the J call TRBJ1-1; D is uncertain. Deletions cut 2 bases from V and 5 bases from J, with 6 bases between. The CDR3 sequence is 12 residues long. CDR1 MNHEY and CDR2 SVGEGT come from the germline V gene.

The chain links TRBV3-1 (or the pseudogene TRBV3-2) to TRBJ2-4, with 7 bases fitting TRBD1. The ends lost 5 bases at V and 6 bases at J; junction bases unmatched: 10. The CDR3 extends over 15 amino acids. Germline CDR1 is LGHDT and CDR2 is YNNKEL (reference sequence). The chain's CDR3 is CASSSRQGRGNIQYF. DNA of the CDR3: TGTGCCAGCAGCTCTAGACAGGGACGGGGAAACATTCAGTACTTC.

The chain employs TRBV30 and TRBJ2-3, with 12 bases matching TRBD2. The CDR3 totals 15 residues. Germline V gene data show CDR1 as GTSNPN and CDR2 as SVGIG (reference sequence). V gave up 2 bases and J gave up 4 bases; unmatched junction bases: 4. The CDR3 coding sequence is TGTGCCTGGAGTCCGACTAGCGGGAGAGCAGATACGCAGTATTTT. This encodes CAWSPTSGRADTQYF.

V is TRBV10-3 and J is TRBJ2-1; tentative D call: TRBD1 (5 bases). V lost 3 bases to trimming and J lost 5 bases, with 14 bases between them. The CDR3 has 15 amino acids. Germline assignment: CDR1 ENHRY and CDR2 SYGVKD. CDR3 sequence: CAISEAQGMNNEQFF. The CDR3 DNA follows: TGTGCCATCAGTGAAGCTCAGGGTATGAACAATGAGCAGTTCTTC.

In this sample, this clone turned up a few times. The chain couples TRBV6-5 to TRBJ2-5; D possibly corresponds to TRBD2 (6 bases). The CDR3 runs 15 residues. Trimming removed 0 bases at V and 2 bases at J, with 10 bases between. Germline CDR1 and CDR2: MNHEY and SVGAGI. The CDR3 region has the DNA TGTGCCAGCAGTTACTCGACCGGGGGACAAGAGACCCAGTACTTC. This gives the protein CASSYSTGGQETQYF.

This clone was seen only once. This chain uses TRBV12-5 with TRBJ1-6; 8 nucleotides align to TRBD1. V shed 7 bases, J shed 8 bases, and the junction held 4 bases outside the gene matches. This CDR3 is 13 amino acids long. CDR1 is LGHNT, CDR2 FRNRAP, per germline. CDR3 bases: TGTGCTAGTGCTGCGACAGGGGATTCACCCCTCCACTTT. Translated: CASAATGDSPLHF.

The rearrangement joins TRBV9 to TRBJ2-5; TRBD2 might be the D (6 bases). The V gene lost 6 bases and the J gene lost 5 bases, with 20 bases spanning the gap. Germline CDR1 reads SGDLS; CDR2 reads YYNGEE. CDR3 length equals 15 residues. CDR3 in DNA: TGTGCCAGCACCCTAGGAGGGGCGGAGTGGGAGACCCAGTACTTC. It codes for CASTLGGAEWETQYF.

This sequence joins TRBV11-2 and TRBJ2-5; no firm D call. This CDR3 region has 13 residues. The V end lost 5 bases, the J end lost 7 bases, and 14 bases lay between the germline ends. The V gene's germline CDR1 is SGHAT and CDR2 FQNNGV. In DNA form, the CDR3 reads TGTGCCAGCAGCCCCCCTACTACTCGGACCCAGTACTTC. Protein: CASSPPTTRTQYF.

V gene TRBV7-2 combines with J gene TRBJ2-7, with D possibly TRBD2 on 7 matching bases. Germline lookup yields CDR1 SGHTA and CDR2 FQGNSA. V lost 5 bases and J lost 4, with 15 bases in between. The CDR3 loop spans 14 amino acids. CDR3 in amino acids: CASSQGGGLYEQYF. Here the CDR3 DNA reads TGTGCCAGCAGCCAAGGGGGGGGCCTTTACGAGCAGTACTTC.

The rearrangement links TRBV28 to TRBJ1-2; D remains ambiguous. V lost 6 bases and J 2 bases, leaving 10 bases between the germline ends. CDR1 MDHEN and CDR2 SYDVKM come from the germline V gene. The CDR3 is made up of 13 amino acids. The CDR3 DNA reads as TGTGCCAGCAGATGGGGAGGAAACTATGGCTACACCTTC. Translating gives CASRWGGNYGYTF.

The CDR3 is CASSTLPGGLDTQYF. The CDR3 DNA sequence: TGTGCCAGCAGTACGCTCCCGGGAGGTTTAGATACGCAGTATTTT. The chain has TRBV27 and TRBJ2-3; 7 bases fit TRBD2. Germline CDR1 is MNHEY and CDR2 is SMNVEV (reference sequence). CDR3 length equals 15 residues. Losses at the gene ends were 5 bases for V and 5 bases for J; bases not matched to a gene: 10.

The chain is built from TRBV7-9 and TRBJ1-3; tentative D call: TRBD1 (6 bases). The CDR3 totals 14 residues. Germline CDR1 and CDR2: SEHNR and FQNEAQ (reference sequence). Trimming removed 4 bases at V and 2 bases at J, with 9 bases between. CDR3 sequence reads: CASSSRTAGNTIYF. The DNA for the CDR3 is TGTGCCAGCAGCTCCCGGACAGCTGGAAACACCATATATTTT.

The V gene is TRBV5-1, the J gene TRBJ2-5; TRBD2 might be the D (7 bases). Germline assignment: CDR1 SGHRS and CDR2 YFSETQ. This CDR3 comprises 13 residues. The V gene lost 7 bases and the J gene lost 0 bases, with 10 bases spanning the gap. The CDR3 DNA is TGCGCCAGCGGGGGGGGGCACCAAGAGACCCAGTACTTC. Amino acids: CASGGGHQETQYF.